This TCR beta chain appears in the sequencing data of a study of tumor-infiltrating lymphocytes in localized non-small cell lung cancer (dated by TCRdb to the early 2020s). A note on the overall study: The cohort covered several histologies, both smokers and never-smokers, and patients whose samples were collected after neoadjuvant chemotherapy. Each patient contributed resected tumor tissue and uninvolved lung tissue from the same patient, described as non-adjacent to the tumor. Flow cytometry, multiplex immunofluorescence, RNA-seq, exome sequencing and proteomics were applied to the same patients as TCR sequencing, which was one of several integrated assays. In total, the ICON cohort consisted of roughly 150 surgical patients with localized non-small cell lung cancer who had their tumors resected. The paired tumor versus uninvolved lung comparison of immunoSEQ T-cell fraction included roughly 50 patients.

The first patient joined ICON in the first half of 2016, and enrollment wrapped up when the last patient was enrolled in September 2018. From a subcohort of about 80 patients, fresh tumor and matched uninvolved tissue were collected for in-depth immune analyses, including TCR sequencing. TCR sequencing was performed on DNA isolated from bulk tissue, without cell sorting. For this clone: It lacks a known antigen. Per-nucleotide qualities are absent, and no much larger clonotype sits a single base away.

The T-cell fraction in tumor and uninvolved lung tissue was provided by TCR sequencing with the immunoSEQ assay. The paper's processing steps were these. To analyze survival, patients were divided into a high T-cell fraction group (upper tertile) and a low T-cell fraction group (lower two tertiles), and the two groups were compared using a log-rank test. A signed-rank test was used to check for differences in T-cell fraction between paired tumor and uninvolved lung. Drawn from immuneACCESS, this table holds only the in-frame rearrangements with V and J called that TCRdb kept. Clones are partly lost; checked studies trace under half to an unresolved V gene and leave the rest unexplained. The V and J calls and clone size are taken from that table; D and trimming were inferred from the DNA. This sample comprises 25,000 or so clones, 73% of them detected only once. Clones ranked in the top ten supply 5.5% to 7% of the sample.

Trimming costs V 6 bases and J 3 bases, and their ends lie 17 bases apart. Spanning cysteine to phenylalanine, the CDR3 consists of 16 amino acids. CDR3 DNA is the only sequence kept; it has 48 bases, read in frame from the first base. Per the germline V gene (reference sequence), MNHNY is the CDR1 and SVGAGI is the CDR2. Results and caveats for the whole study, not just this receptor: Higher T cell infiltration in tumors than in uninvolved lung tissue was supported by TCRbeta sequencing, consistent with immunofluorescence CD3 counts. Because different assays used different pieces of the same tissue, intratumor heterogeneity could not be separated from technical variation. No difference in TCR-derived T-cell fraction was observed between the flow cytometry-defined immunotypes IM1 (good prognosis) and IM2 (poor prognosis). Because assay coverage varied across patients depending on available tissue quantity, TCR sequencing was performed for only a subset of the cohort. Recurrence-free survival showed no association with tumor T-cell fraction from TCR sequencing (p = 0.61).

The source is a human donor with non-small cell lung cancer. The material sequenced was lung tumor tissue. This receptor chain uses TRBV6-6 and TRBJ2-2, with the D gene not confidently named. The CDR3 loop reads CASSRRQLRDTGELFF. The bases read TGTGCCAGCAGCCGCCGACAACTTAGGGACACCGGGGAGCTGTTTTTT.